The clone carrying this TCR beta chain was seen a handful of times. Its antigen is unidentified. TCRdb processed the 5' RACE reads anew with MiXCR; each CDR3 protein has one entry. The table shows a few hundred thousand distinct CDR3 sequences, with 6% to 8% occurring only once. In germline, CDR1 is SGHNT, CDR2 YYREEE (reference sequence). The CDR3 contains 18 residues. V dropped 3 bases and J dropped 3 bases, with 23 bases sitting between them. This record belongs to a study of T cells after yellow fever vaccination. Study findings and constraints: Of the clonotypes, a small share occurred in both CD4 and CD8 compartments. Reappearance after the booster was seen for most primary-vaccination clones, at roughly 96% CD4 and 70% to 90% CD8.

This receptor was taken from a man aged 25-45 years who received the YFV17D yellow fever vaccine. V gene TRBV5-4 combines with J gene TRBJ2-3, with D possibly being TRBD1 (6 bases). Here the sequenced sample was CD4+ T cells sorted from PBMCs, taken on the day of the yellow fever booster vaccination. The CDR3 sequence: CASSSPHLRTVGTDTQYF. The CDR3 DNA is TGTGCCAGCAGCTCTCCCCACCTTCGGACAGTTGGGACAGATACGCAGTATTTT.